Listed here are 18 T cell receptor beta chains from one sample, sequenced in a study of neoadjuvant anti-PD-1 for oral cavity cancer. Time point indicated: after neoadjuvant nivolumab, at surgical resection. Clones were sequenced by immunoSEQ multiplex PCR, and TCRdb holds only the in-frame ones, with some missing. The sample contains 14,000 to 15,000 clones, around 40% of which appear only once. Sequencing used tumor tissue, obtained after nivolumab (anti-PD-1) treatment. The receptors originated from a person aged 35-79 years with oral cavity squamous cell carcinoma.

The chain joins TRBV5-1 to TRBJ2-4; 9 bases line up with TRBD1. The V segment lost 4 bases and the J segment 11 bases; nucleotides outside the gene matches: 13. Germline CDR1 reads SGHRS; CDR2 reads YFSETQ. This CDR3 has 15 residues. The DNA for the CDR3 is TGCGCCAGCAGCCTAGACAGGGGGTCCGCCGGCGTTCAGTACTTC. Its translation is CASSLDRGSAGVQYF.

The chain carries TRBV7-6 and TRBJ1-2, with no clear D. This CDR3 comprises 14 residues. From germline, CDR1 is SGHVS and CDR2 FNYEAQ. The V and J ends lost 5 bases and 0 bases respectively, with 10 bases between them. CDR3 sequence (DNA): TGTGCCAGCAGCCTTCAGGTGGCTAACTATGGCTACACCTTC. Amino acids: CASSLQVANYGYTF.

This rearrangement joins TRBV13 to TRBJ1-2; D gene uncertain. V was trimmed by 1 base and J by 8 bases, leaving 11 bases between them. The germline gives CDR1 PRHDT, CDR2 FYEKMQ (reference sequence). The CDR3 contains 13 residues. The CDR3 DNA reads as TGTGCCAGCAGCTTAGTCTCTTTGGGGGGCTACACCTTC. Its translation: CASSLVSLGGYTF.

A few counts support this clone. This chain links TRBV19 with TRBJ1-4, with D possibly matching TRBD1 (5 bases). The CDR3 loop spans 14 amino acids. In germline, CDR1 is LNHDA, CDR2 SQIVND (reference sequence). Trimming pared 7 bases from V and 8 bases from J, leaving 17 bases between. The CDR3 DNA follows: TGTGCCAGTACTCTCCGGGACTCGGGCGAAAAACTGTTTTTT. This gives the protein CASTLRDSGEKLFF.

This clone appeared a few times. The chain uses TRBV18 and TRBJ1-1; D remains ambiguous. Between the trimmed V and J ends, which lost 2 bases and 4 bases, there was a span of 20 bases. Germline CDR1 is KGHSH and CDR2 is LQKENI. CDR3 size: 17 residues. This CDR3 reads CASSPSKTYWVSTEAFF. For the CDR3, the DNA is TGTGCCAGCTCACCATCCAAGACTTATTGGGTGAGCACTGAAGCTTTCTTT.

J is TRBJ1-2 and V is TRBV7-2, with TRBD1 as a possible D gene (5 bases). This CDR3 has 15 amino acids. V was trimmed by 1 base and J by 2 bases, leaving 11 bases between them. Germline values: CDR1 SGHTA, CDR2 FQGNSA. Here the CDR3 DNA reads TGTGCCAGCAGCTTAGACGGGGGACCCAACTATGGCTACACCTTC. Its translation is CASSLDGGPNYGYTF.

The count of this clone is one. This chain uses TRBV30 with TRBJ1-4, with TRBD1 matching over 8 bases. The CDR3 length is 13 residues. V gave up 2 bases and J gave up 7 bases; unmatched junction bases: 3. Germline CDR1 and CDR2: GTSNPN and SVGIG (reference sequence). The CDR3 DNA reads TGTGCCTGGAGTCAGGGGGCGGTTGAAAAACTGTTTTTT. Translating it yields CAWSQGAVEKLFF.

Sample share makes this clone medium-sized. The CDR3 reads CASHRRGKGNQPQHF. CDR3 bases: TGTGCCAGCCATAGGCGGGGAAAGGGCAATCAGCCCCAGCATTTT. This chain joins TRBV19 and TRBJ1-5; D remains unclear. V lost 9 bases and J 2 bases, leaving 17 bases between the germline ends. The CDR3 is 15 residues long. CDR1 and CDR2 from the germline V gene are LNHDA and SQIVND (reference sequence).

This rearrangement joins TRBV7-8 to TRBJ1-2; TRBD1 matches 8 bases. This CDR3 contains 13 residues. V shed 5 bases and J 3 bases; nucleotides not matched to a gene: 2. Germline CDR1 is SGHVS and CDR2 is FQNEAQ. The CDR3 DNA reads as TGTGCCAGCAGCCCAGGGGGCGACTATGGCTACACCTTC. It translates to CASSPGGDYGYTF.

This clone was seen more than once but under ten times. CDR3 region: CASSSIPGTGEYF. CDR3 bases: TGTGCCAGTAGTTCTATCCCCGGGACAGGGGAGTATTTT. The chain employs TRBV19 and TRBJ2-3; 10 bases match TRBD1. V dropped 5 bases and J dropped 13; count of bases not matched to a gene: 9. The V gene's germline CDR1 is LNHDA and CDR2 SQIVND (reference sequence). CDR3 length: 13 residues.

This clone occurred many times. The CDR3 reads CASSLSALGLADEQFF. CDR3 coding DNA: TGTGCCAGCAGCTTAAGTGCCCTCGGACTAGCCGATGAGCAGTTCTTC. The chain uses TRBV7-9 and TRBJ2-1; 8 positions match TRBD2. Germline CDR1 SEHNR, CDR2 FQNEAQ (reference sequence). V lost 2 bases and J lost 8; bases outside the gene matches: 11. This CDR3 spans 16 amino acids.

CDR3 protein: CASSLTRTVADTQYF. CDR3 nucleotides: TGTGCCAGCAGCTTAACTAGAACGGTTGCAGATACGCAGTATTTT. The chain has TRBV7-2 and TRBJ2-3; tentatively, D is TRBD2 (5 bases). CDR3 size: 15 residues. V dropped 2 bases and J dropped 4 bases, with 13 bases sitting between them. Germline CDR1 SGHTA, CDR2 FQGNSA.

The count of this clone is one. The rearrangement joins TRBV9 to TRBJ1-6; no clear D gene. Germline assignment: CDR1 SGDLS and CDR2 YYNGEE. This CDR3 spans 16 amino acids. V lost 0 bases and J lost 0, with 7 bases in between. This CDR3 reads CASSVGAGSYNSPLHF. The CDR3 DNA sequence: TGTGCCAGCAGCGTAGGAGCCGGCTCCTATAATTCACCCCTCCACTTT.

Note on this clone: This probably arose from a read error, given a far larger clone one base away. CDR3 region: CAISEWAGRDGYTF. CDR3 in DNA: TGTGCCATCAGTGAATGGGCAGGGAGAGATGGCTACACCTTC. J is TRBJ1-2 and V is TRBV10-3; weak D call: TRBD1 (5 bases). The CDR3 extends over 14 amino acids. The germline V gene encodes CDR1 ENHRY and CDR2 SYGVKD. V was pared by 3 bases and J by 6 bases, with 14 bases between.

The CDR3 nucleotides read TGTGCCAGCAGTGCAACGGACAGGAGACGGCCTGAAGCTTTCTTT. This translates into CASSATDRRRPEAFF. This sequence joins TRBV28 and TRBJ1-1, with 7 bases fitting TRBD1. Trimming cost V 5 bases and J 6 bases; bases outside gene matches: 12. The CDR3 loop spans 15 amino acids. CDR1 and CDR2 from the germline V gene are MDHEN and SYDVKM.

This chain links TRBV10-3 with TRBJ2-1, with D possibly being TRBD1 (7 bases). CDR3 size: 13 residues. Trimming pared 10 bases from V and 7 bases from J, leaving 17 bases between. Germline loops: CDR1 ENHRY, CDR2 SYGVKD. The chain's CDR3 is CATRQGRGNEQFF. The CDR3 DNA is TGTGCCACCCGACAGGGTCGGGGGAATGAGCAGTTCTTC.

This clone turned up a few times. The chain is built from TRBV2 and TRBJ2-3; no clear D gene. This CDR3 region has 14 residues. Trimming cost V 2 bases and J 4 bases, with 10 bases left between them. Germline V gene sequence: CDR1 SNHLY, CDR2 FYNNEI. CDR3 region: CASSERTMADTQYF. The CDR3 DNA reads TGTGCCAGCAGTGAAAGGACGATGGCAGATACGCAGTATTTT.

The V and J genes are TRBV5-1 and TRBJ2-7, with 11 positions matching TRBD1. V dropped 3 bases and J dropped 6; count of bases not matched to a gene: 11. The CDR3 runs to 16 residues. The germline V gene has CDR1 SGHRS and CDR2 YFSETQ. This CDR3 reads CASSSIGQGALSEQYF. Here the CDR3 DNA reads TGCGCCAGCAGCTCGATTGGACAGGGGGCCTTAAGCGAGCAGTACTTC.